A single sample is the source of the 2 T cell receptor beta chains below, sequenced in a study of tissue T cells after allogeneic stem cell transplantation. Time point described: mouse harvest day 7 after allogeneic transplant. Mouse grafts combined 10^7 T-cell-depleted bone marrow cells with 10^6 splenic CD5+ T cells. Measured with immunoSEQ multiplex PCR; TCRdb has only the in-frame clones, and not every one. This sample has 6,500 to 8,000 clones, with roughly half found just once. Sequences were obtained from gut tissue. The receptors were sampled from a female BALB/c mouse given C57BL/6 T cells with graft-versus-host disease after an allogeneic hematopoietic cell transplant.

This clone was observed a handful of times. Gene names denote mouse genes. The read terminates 1 residue before the CDR3 end, so the remaining end is supplied by the germline J gene. The chain employs TRBV26 and TRBJ1-2; tentative D call: TRBD1 (6 bases). This CDR3 spans 14 amino acids. Germline CDR1 is KGHPV and CDR2 is FQNQEV (reference sequence). V gave up 3 bases and J gave up 1 base, with 9 bases separating them. CDR3 DNA, as far as it was read: TGTGCCAGCAGTCTCCCGGACAGAAACTCCGACTACACC. Its translation is CASSLPDRNSDYT. The CDR3 in full is CASSLPDRNSDYTF. Drawing the rest from reference TRBV26 and TRBJ1-2, the complete variable domain is NSKVIQTPRYLVKGQGQKAKMRCIPEKGHPVVFWYQQNKNNEFKFLINFQNQEVLQQIDMTEKRFSAECPSNSPCSLEIQSSEAGDSALYLCASSLPDRNSDYTFGSGTRLLVI.

This clone was seen a handful of times. Genes and germline are mouse. The read comes to an end 1 residue before the CDR3 does, leaving the germline J gene to fill in the end. The gene calls are TRBV26 and TRBJ2-3, with TRBD1 as a possible D gene (6 bases). The CDR3 contains 15 residues. Germline CDR1 and CDR2: KGHPV and FQNQEV (reference sequence). Trimming left V 2 bases short and J 1 base short, with 10 bases between. The CDR3 protein is CASSLGQFGAETLYF. The CDR3 DNA, read in part, is TGTGCCAGCAGTCTGGGACAGTTTGGTGCAGAAACGCTGTAT.